This entry features one TCR beta chain sequence. Its antigen is unidentified. The data were taken from a study of OX40 agonist ivuxolimab in advanced cancers. The CDR3 covers 15 residues. CDR1 and CDR2 (germline): SGHRS, YFSETQ. V was pared by 1 base and J by 4 bases, with 12 bases between. Libraries were prepared by immunoSEQ multiplex PCR; TCRdb keeps only in-frame clonotypes and omits some of them. The sample lists 15,000 to 20,000 clones; around 79% were seen once. Study-wide findings and caveats: Clonal expansion was seen in CD4+ and CD8+ blood T cells by week 6 at 0.1 to 3.0 mg/kg.

The origin of this receptor is an adult with an advanced solid tumor such as melanoma, head and neck, liver or kidney cancer. V usage is TRBV5-1 and J usage is TRBJ2-1, with a possible D match to TRBD2 (7 bases). The specimen was CD4+ or CD8+ T cells sorted from blood, collected in a trial of the OX40 agonist ivuxolimab. The CDR3 DNA reads as TGCGCCAGCAGCTTGACGGGGGGCGCTTACAATGAGCAGTTCTTC. Translating gives CASSLTGGAYNEQFF.